This T cell receptor (beta chain) was retrieved from a study of T-cell memory formation after mild COVID-19. TCRdb ran MiXCR on the 5' RACE reads and lists one entry per CDR3 protein. Here the sample spans hundreds of thousands of distinct CDR3 sequences, 20% to 30% being singletons. Per germline, CDR1 DFQATT and CDR2 SNEGSKA (reference sequence). J gave up 1 base and V 5 bases, and 5 bases lay outside the gene matches. The CDR3 is 15 amino acids. This clonotype appeared a few times. Antigen: not known. Study results and limitations: The pre-infection memory compartment contained some responding clones, suggesting cross-reactive memory joined. Among CD4+ contracting clones, most were CM and EM, and CD8+ ones EMRA.

Material for sequencing was PBMCs or a T cell subset sorted from them (not recorded which). The chain couples TRBV20-1 to TRBJ2-1; TRBD2 aligns across 10 bases. This TCR derives from an adult woman who had mild COVID-19 (a few samples of this study predate the infection). Cell type and time point are not known. In nucleotides, the CDR3 is TGCAGTGCTGCTAGCGGGAGTGTATCCTACAATGAGCAGTTCTTC. Protein sequence: CSAASGSVSYNEQFF.